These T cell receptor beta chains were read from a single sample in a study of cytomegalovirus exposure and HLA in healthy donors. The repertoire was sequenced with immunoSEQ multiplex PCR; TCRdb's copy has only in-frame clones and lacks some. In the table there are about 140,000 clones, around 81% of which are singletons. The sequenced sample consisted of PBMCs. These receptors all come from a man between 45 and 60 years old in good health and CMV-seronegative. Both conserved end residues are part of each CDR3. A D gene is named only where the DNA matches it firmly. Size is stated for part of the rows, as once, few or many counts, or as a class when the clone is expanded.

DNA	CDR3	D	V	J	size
TGTGCCAGCTCACCGGGACTAGCGGGGGGTCTAAACGAGCAGTACTTC	CASSPGLAGGLNEQYF	TRBD2	TRBV18	TRBJ2-7	.
TGCGCCAGCAGTGAAAGCGGCAGGGATACGCAGTATTTT	CASSESGRDTQYF	.	TRBV10-1	TRBJ2-3	few
TGTGCCAGCAGCCAAGATCCAACGACAGGGAATGGCTACACCTTC	CASSQDPTTGNGYTF	TRBD1	TRBV4-2	TRBJ1-2	.
TGTGCCAGCAGTTTGGGTGGGAGGAGCACTGAAGCTTTCTTT	CASSLGGRSTEAFF	.	TRBV28	TRBJ1-1	.
TGCGCCAGCAGCTTGGAGGGGGCGGTCGGTCAGCCCCAGCATTTT	CASSLEGAVGQPQHF	TRBD1	TRBV5-1	TRBJ1-5	.
TGTGCCAGCAGCTTGGGCTGGACAGGTGTTTACGAGCAGTACTTC	CASSLGWTGVYEQYF	TRBD1	TRBV5-8	TRBJ2-7	once
TGTGCCGCCCGACTAGATAGCGGGGACACCGGGGAGCTGTTTTTT	CAARLDSGDTGELFF	TRBD2	TRBV28	TRBJ2-2	.
TGTGCCAGCAGCTTGACGCCGACAGAGTCCTATGGCTACACCTTC	CASSLTPTESYGYTF	.	TRBV5-6	TRBJ1-2	once
TGTGCCAGCAGCCGGACAGGGTCCAGCTATGGCTACACCTTC	CASSRTGSSYGYTF	TRBD1	TRBV28	TRBJ1-2	.
TGTGCCAGCAGCTTAGGACAGATCCTTTACACTGAAGCTTTCTTT	CASSLGQILYTEAFF	.	TRBV7-8	TRBJ1-1	once
TGTGCCAGCAGCTTCTCGGAGGAGACCCAGTACTTC	CASSFSEETQYF	.	TRBV7-9	TRBJ2-5	.
TGTGCCAGCTCACCACCCAACTACGAGCAGTACTTC	CASSPPNYEQYF	.	TRBV18	TRBJ2-7	.
TGTGCCAGTTCCTCTAACGGGCGGGAGGGCGGAAACTACGAGCAGTACTTC	CASSSNGREGGNYEQYF	TRBD2	TRBV19	TRBJ2-7	.
TGTGCCAGCAGCTTAGCATTGGGGGGTGAAAAACTGTTTTTT	CASSLALGGEKLFF	.	TRBV7-9	TRBJ1-4	.
TGTGCCAGCAGCCGAACAGGGGCCAATGAGCAGTTCTTC	CASSRTGANEQFF	TRBD1	TRBV16	TRBJ2-1	.
TGTGCCAGCATGAGGGCGGGAAGCTCCTACGAGCAGTACTTC	CASMRAGSSYEQYF	.	TRBV6-1	TRBJ2-7	.
TGTGCCAGCCGGGGAGTCCGGAACTACGAGCAGTACTTC	CASRGVRNYEQYF	.	TRBV27	TRBJ2-7	.
TGCGCCAGCAGCGAAGGGACAGTTAGCAATCAGCCCCAGCATTTT	CASSEGTVSNQPQHF	TRBD1	TRBV5-1	TRBJ1-5	few
TGCGCCAGCAGCCAAGGGGTGGGAGGGCCCTACGAGCAGTACTTC	CASSQGVGGPYEQYF	TRBD2	TRBV4-1	TRBJ2-7	.
TGTGCCAGCAGACCGACAGGGAGTGGGAGTCAGCCCCAGCATTTT	CASRPTGSGSQPQHF	TRBD1	TRBV28	TRBJ1-5	.
TGTGCCAGCAGTTTTGAGACCAGGGGAACCTACGAGCAGTACTTC	CASSFETRGTYEQYF	.	TRBV27	TRBJ2-7	.
TGTGCCTGGAGTGTAATCGGGACAGCCTATGGCTACACCTTC	CAWSVIGTAYGYTF	TRBD1	TRBV30	TRBJ1-2	.